Listed here is a single T cell receptor beta chain. The CDR3 extends over 12 amino acids. With 5 bases removed from V and 4 bases from J, the gap between germline ends came to 8 bases. Germline CDR1 is SEHNR and CDR2 is FQNEAQ (reference sequence). The data derive from a study of blood T cells in healthy people across ages. Primers used in a second PCR of roughly 6 to 12 cycles were a sample-barcoded 5' primer and a J-beta primer mix. TCRdb re-derived calls from the 5' RACE reads in MiXCR, one entry per CDR3 protein. The data show roughly 800,000 distinct CDR3 sequences, approximately 25% seen once. The same sample was also studied in work on T cells of mothers and their children.

Sequenced input: blood. The clonotype was recovered from a boy aged 5-17 years in good health. The genes are TRBV7-9 and TRBJ1-2; D unclear. CDR3 residues: CASSPNGYGYTF. CDR3 nucleotides: TGTGCCAGCAGCCCCAATGGCTATGGCTACACCTTC.